This T cell receptor beta chain was retrieved from a study of cytotoxic CD8 clonotypes in ibrutinib-treated CLL (dated by TCRdb to the early 2020s). Notes on the research overall: The cohort had eleven to twelve relapsed/refractory and around 15 treatment-naive patients; approximately 17 were IGHV unmutated. Partial responses were observed in some 24 patients and complete responses in 2; after a median follow-up of 68 months, remission was maintained in 15 or so patients and progression was observed in roughly 12. Response samples were obtained after a median of around eleven months of treatment, with a range of about 6 to 36 months. An average of around 250,000 productive templates and roughly 94,000 productive rearrangements was obtained per sample. Longitudinal samples were available for about 30% of the 86 trial participants. Cryopreserved peripheral blood mononuclear cells were collected at three points: before therapy, at response, and at either sustained remission or disease progression.

For TCR beta library preparation, roughly 2 micrograms of genomic DNA were extracted from the cryopreserved PBMCs. High-throughput TCR beta sequencing was performed on longitudinal blood samples from CLL patients receiving ibrutinib monotherapy. The patients took part in an open-label, single-center phase 2 trial of ibrutinib monotherapy. The paper as a whole reports these results and caveats: Sampling times were not matched between patients in sustained remission and patients whose disease was progressing, and lymph node repertoires were not examined. An increase in clonality was observed at ibrutinib response, with clonality remaining stable during sustained remission and falling back toward baseline at progression. At baseline, clonality was higher than in age-matched healthy donors and showed a strong correlation with circulating CD8+ T-cell counts. Public clonotypes were rare and either shrank or stayed stable during treatment, and the rise in clonality at ibrutinib response reflected expansion of private clonotypes.

The CDR3 covers 13 residues, taking in both the cysteine and the phenylalanine. The read is trimmed to its CDR3 DNA, 39 bases read in frame from base 1. The germline V gene specifies SGHTA as CDR1 and FQGNSA as CDR2. Trimming removed 6 bases from V and 5 bases from J, leaving 14 bases between the germline ends. With respect to this clone: It has no known antigen specificity. The record has no base qualities; no much larger clone is one base away.

Each clonotype received, on average, about 10x coverage in deep resolution sequencing performed on a MiSeq, where the target depth lay between 1 in 1 million and 1 in 200,000 T cells. The immunoSEQ hsTCRB Kit was used to generate TCR beta libraries. The published analysis was carried out like this. The data were analyzed with ImmunoSEQ Analyzer and ImmunoSEQ Data Assistant, and V, D and J gene assignments followed IMGT definitions. Clonality was computed as one minus normalized Shannon entropy of productive rearrangement frequencies, ranging from 0 to 1. Public clonotype analysis was restricted to overrepresented clonotypes comprising at least 0.05% of each patient's repertoire. Repertoires from thirteen age-matched healthy donors in immuneACCESS were used as clonality controls. TCRdb limited this immuneACCESS table to in-frame rearrangements with V and J called. A share of clones is missing; checked studies link under half to unresolved V genes, and the rest is unexplained. The D gene and trimming were derived from the DNA, and the V and J assignments and clone size from that table. The sample table contains more than 20,000 clones; only one count was recorded for 70% to 80% of them. The ten largest clones add up to approximately 27% of the sample.

This TCR was recovered from a human donor with chronic lymphocytic leukemia. Here the chain combines TRBV7-2 and TRBJ2-7; there is no confident call for the D gene. The sequencing used PBMCs, collected before ibrutinib treatment. The DNA sequence is as follows: TGTGCCAGCAGTGGTAAGGGAATCCACGAGCAGTACTTC. Its protein reads: CASSGKGIHEQYF.